The 17 T cell receptor beta chains below all came from one sample that was sequenced in a study of control samples from healthy donors and cancer patients. Sequenced by immunoSEQ multiplex PCR; TCRdb stores in-frame clones only, minus some. The repertoire consists of some 130,000 clones, with 90% occurring once and the leading ten covering 2% to 3%. What was sequenced was blood. Receptors originate from a man aged 40-49 years in good health.

The chain links TRBV30 to TRBJ1-6; D is perhaps TRBD1 (5 bases). V lost 2 bases, J lost 11 bases, and 13 bases lay in between. The germline V gene encodes CDR1 GTSNPN and CDR2 SVGIG (reference sequence). This CDR3 has 13 amino acids. The CDR3 coding sequence is TGTGCCTGGAGTTTACAGGAAGGGGCACCCCTCCACTTT. Translation: CAWSLQEGAPLHF.

The chain couples TRBV9 to TRBJ2-3; a possible D gene is TRBD2 (5 bases). CDR3 size: 15 residues. Germline V gene sequence: CDR1 SGDLS, CDR2 YYNGEE. V dropped 0 bases and J dropped 8 bases, with 16 bases sitting between them. The CDR3 region is CASSVVGDRWVTQYF. DNA of the CDR3: TGTGCCAGCAGCGTAGTGGGAGACCGATGGGTTACGCAGTATTTT.

This clone has just a few counts. DNA for the CDR3: TGTGCCAGCAGTTATAACTCCTACGAGCAGTACTTC. Amino acids: CASSYNSYEQYF. This sequence joins TRBV2 and TRBJ2-7; D not certain. Germline V gene data show CDR1 as SNHLY and CDR2 as FYNNEI. This CDR3 is 12 amino acids long. V lost 5 bases and J 0 bases, leaving 5 bases between the germline ends.

This chain joins TRBV18 and TRBJ2-7, with 8 nucleotides matching TRBD2. Per germline, CDR1 KGHSH and CDR2 LQKENI. The CDR3 extends over 15 amino acids. The V gene end was trimmed by 0 bases and the J gene end by 3 bases; junction bases not matched to a gene: 4. The CDR3 coding sequence is TGTGCCAGCTCACCACCGAGCGGGGGTTACTACGAGCAGTACTTC. This sequence encodes CASSPPSGGYYEQYF.

The rearrangement joins TRBV5-4 to TRBJ2-2, with D unclear. Trimming cost V 0 bases and J 2 bases, with 11 bases left between them. The CDR3 is 16 residues long. Germline values: CDR1 SGHNT, CDR2 YYREEE (reference sequence). CDR3 sequence (DNA): TGTGCCAGCAGCTTGGGTTTAGGGTTAAACACCGGGGAGCTGTTTTTT. Translating gives CASSLGLGLNTGELFF.

CDR3 loop: CSVSGILKNEQFF. The CDR3 DNA is TGCAGCGTTTCCGGGATTTTGAAGAATGAGCAGTTCTTC. This chain links TRBV29-1 with TRBJ2-1; possible D gene TRBD2, 5 bases. Germline lookup yields CDR1 SQVTM and CDR2 ANQGSEA. Trimming took 5 bases from V and 7 from J, leaving 15 bases between them. The CDR3 consists of 13 residues.

The CDR3 here is CASSLEGQPQHF. The CDR3 nucleotides are TGTGCCAGCAGCTTGGAAGGTCAGCCCCAGCATTTT. The chain couples TRBV5-4 to TRBJ1-5; D remains ambiguous. The V gene lost 0 bases and the J gene lost 6 bases, with 4 bases spanning the gap. CDR1 is SGHNT, CDR2 YYREEE, per germline (reference sequence). The CDR3 has 12 residues. The full variable domain, with the rest looked up from reference TRBV5-4 and TRBJ1-5, is ETGVTQSPTHLIKTRGQQVTLRCSSQSGHNTVSWYQQALGQGPQFIFQYYREEENGRGNFPPRFSGLQFPNYSSELNVNALELDDSALYLCASSLEGQPQHFGDGTRLSIL.

The chain couples TRBV10-3 to TRBJ2-7, with 9 bases that match TRBD1. The ends lost 6 bases at V and 2 bases at J; junction bases unmatched: 8. Germline values: CDR1 ENHRY, CDR2 SYGVKD. There are 15 residues in the CDR3. The DNA of the CDR3 is TGTGCCATCAGCGCGGTCGGGGACAGGGCCTACGAGCAGTACTTC. Amino acid sequence: CAISAVGDRAYEQYF.

This chain uses TRBV6-5 with TRBJ2-7; D is uncertain. Looked up from germline, CDR1 is MNHEY and CDR2 is SVGAGI. Trimming cost V 5 bases and J 2 bases, with 7 bases left between them. CDR3 length equals 12 residues. CDR3 nucleotide sequence: TGTGCCAGCAGTCTGCCTACCTACGAGCAGTACTTC. Its protein is CASSLPTYEQYF.

This clone was seen a single time. The V and J genes are TRBV10-3 and TRBJ1-2, with D maybe TRBD1 (6 bases). The CDR3 loop spans 15 amino acids. Germline loops: CDR1 ENHRY, CDR2 SYGVKD. V gave up 0 bases and J gave up 5 bases, with 13 bases separating them. The CDR3 sequence is CAISESFRGEYGYTF. CDR3 DNA: TGTGCCATCAGTGAGTCCTTTAGGGGGGAATATGGCTACACCTTC.

The V and J genes are TRBV11-3 and TRBJ2-1; 11 bases align to TRBD2. Losses at the gene ends were 1 base for V and 8 bases for J; bases not matched to a gene: 7. The CDR3 spans 16 residues. Germline CDR1 SGHNT, CDR2 YENEEA. CDR3 coding DNA: TGTGCCAGCAGCTTAGGAATAGCGGGGGGGCCGGATGAGCAGTTCTTC. Its translation is CASSLGIAGGPDEQFF.

The rearrangement joins TRBV27 to TRBJ2-3; D is unclear. CDR3 size: 12 residues. The germline V and J ends were trimmed by 8 bases and 2 bases, with 8 bases remaining between them. The germline V gene encodes CDR1 MNHEY and CDR2 SMNVEV (reference sequence). The DNA of the CDR3 is TGTGCCAGCGCGGTCAACACAGATACGCAGTATTTT. This gives the protein CASAVNTDTQYF.

The chain uses TRBV12-3 or TRBV12-4 and TRBJ2-5; D not certain. The CDR3 is 13 residues long. V lost 3 bases to trimming and J lost 5 bases, with 10 bases between them. The CDR3 DNA reads TGTGCCAGCAGTTTGGTCTATTCGGAGACCCAGTACTTC. Translating it yields CASSLVYSETQYF.

CDR3 loop: CASGFSTGTNTEAFF. The DNA of the CDR3 is TGTGCTAGTGGCTTTTCGACAGGGACAAACACTGAAGCTTTCTTT. V is TRBV12-5 and J is TRBJ1-1; 7 bases map to TRBD1. V was clipped by 6 bases and J by 2 bases; unmatched bases: 9. The CDR3 runs 15 residues. Germline V gene lookup returns CDR1 LGHNT and CDR2 FRNRAP.

This chain links TRBV7-2 with TRBJ1-1; TRBD1 is a possible D gene (6 bases). The CDR3 runs 14 residues. The ends were cut back, 1 base at V and 10 bases at J, with 16 bases in the middle. Germline V gene lookup returns CDR1 SGHTA and CDR2 FQGNSA. The CDR3 coding sequence is TGTGCCAGCAGCTTAGACGGACAGCCACGGGGAGCTTTCTTT. The encoded protein is CASSLDGQPRGAFF.

The DNA of the CDR3 is TGTGCCAGCAGGATTTCAGGGGATTTTGGGAATTCACCCCTCCACTTT. Translated: CASRISGDFGNSPLHF. The chain carries TRBV21-1 and TRBJ1-6; the D call of TRBD1 is as the table states it, not checked on the DNA. TRBV21-1 is an annotated pseudogene. This CDR3 is built from 16 residues.

V gene TRBV6-5 combines with J gene TRBJ2-3; 8 nucleotides match TRBD1. Germline loops: CDR1 MNHEY, CDR2 SVGAGI. Losses at the gene ends were 6 bases for V and 4 bases for J; bases not matched to a gene: 3. This CDR3 comprises 13 residues. CDR3 nucleotides: TGTGCCAGCAGCTCACAGGGGGCAGATACGCAGTATTTT. Amino acids: CASSSQGADTQYF.